The present T cell receptor (beta chain) was sequenced within a study of T cells in women clearing cervical HPV infection. Regarding the study as a whole: TRBV6-7 relative abundance averaged 0.11% in cases and about 0.15% in controls.

immunoSEQ multiplex PCR used an average of about 1,200 ng genomic DNA. Clones were read by immunoSEQ multiplex PCR, and TCRdb kept only the in-frame ones, dropping some. Its table lists some 40,000 clones. Worth noting for this clone: The target antigen is unknown. The read ends 3 residues early relative to the CDR3; the germline J gene fills the gap.

Germline-derived CDR1 and CDR2 are SGHTA and FQGNSA. CDR3 length equals 15 residues. The specimen was blood buffy coat. The chain couples TRBV7-2 to TRBJ1-2; maybe TRBD1 (5 bases). This TCR was recovered from a woman aged 18 to 75 with a cervical HPV16 infection that either progressed to CIN3+ or cleared (not recorded which). CDR3 sequence reads: CASSVGTSGTDTYTF. The DNA read from the CDR3 is TGTGCCAGCAGCGTTGGGACTAGCGGCACAGATACC. Full variable domain (outside the CDR3, taken from reference TRBV7-2 and TRBJ1-2): GAGVSQSPSNKVTEKGKDVELRCDPISGHTALYWYRQSLGQGLEFLIYFQGNSAPDKSGLPSDRFSAERTGGSVSTLTIQRTQQEDSAVYLCASSVGTSGTDTYTFGSGTRLTVV.